Shown below are 26 T cell receptor beta chains from a single sample sequenced in a study of technical replicates of blood from a few donors. The assay was immunoSEQ multiplex PCR, and TCRdb's table has in-frame clones only and misses some. The table has 90,000 to 100,000 clones, 90% to 96% seen once. The specimen sequenced was T cells isolated from PBMCs. Source of these receptors: a human donor in good health.

Written as DNA, the CDR3 is TGTGCCAGCAGTTACTTGCGGGAGACAGGCTACGAGCAGTACTTC. Translation gives CASSYLRETGYEQYF. This chain connects TRBV6-5 to TRBJ2-7, with D possibly being TRBD2 (7 bases). Trimming removed 1 base from V and 3 bases from J, with 13 bases in between. This CDR3 has 15 amino acids. Germline lookup yields CDR1 MNHEY and CDR2 SVGAGI.

The rearrangement joins TRBV7-2 to TRBJ2-4; TRBD1 matches at 7 bases. CDR1 is SGHTA, CDR2 FQGNSA, per germline. The V and J ends lost 5 bases and 9 bases, in that order; junction bases with no gene match: 7. The CDR3 consists of 13 residues. The CDR3, as DNA: TGTGCCAGCAGCACACGACAGGGTAGCATTCAGTACTTC. Translating it yields CASSTRQGSIQYF. Variable domain in full (rest from reference TRBV7-2 and TRBJ2-4): GAGVSQSPSNKVTEKGKDVELRCDPISGHTALYWYRQSLGQGLEFLIYFQGNSAPDKSGLPSDRFSAERTGGSVSTLTIQRTQQEDSAVYLCASSTRQGSIQYFGAGTRLSVL.

V is TRBV19 and J is TRBJ2-1; 13 nucleotides agree with TRBD2. The V and J ends lost 8 bases and 10 bases, in that order; junction bases with no gene match: 8. Germline-derived CDR1 and CDR2 are LNHDA and SQIVND (reference sequence). The CDR3 is made up of 14 amino acids. CDR3 sequence: CASLRTSGSREQFF. The DNA for the CDR3 is TGTGCCAGTCTAAGGACTAGCGGGAGTCGGGAGCAGTTCTTC.

The chain employs TRBV11-2 and TRBJ1-1; D is perhaps TRBD1 (5 bases). The CDR3 consists of 18 residues. V lost 6 bases and J 2 bases, leaving 25 bases between the germline ends. Germline CDR1 and CDR2: SGHAT and FQNNGV. The CDR3 sequence is CASRRTVGITGTNTEAFF. CDR3 DNA: TGTGCCAGCAGGAGGACGGTAGGAATCACAGGCACAAACACTGAAGCTTTCTTT. The whole variable domain, filled in from reference TRBV11-2 and TRBJ1-1, reads EAGVAQSPRYKIIEKRQSVAFWCNPISGHATLYWYQQILGQGPKLLIQFQNNGVVDDSQLPKDRFSAERLKGVDSTLKIQPAKLEDSAVYLCASRRTVGITGTNTEAFFGQGTRLTVV.

The chain carries TRBV2 and TRBJ1-2, with no clear D. Germline-derived CDR1 and CDR2 are SNHLY and FYNNEI. Trimming removed 1 base at V and 4 bases at J, with 13 bases between. The CDR3 is 15 residues long. DNA of the CDR3: TGTGCCAGCAGTGAAGTCTCGCAGGATCCCTATGGCTACACCTTC. Encoded protein: CASSEVSQDPYGYTF.

The chain carries TRBV7-9 and TRBJ2-1, with TRBD2 as a possible D gene (6 bases). Germline CDR1 and CDR2: SEHNR and FQNEAQ (reference sequence). Trimming cost V 2 bases and J 1 base, with 9 bases left between them. This CDR3 has 15 amino acids. This chain's CDR3 is CASSLTGVSYNEQFF. The CDR3 DNA is TGTGCCAGCAGCTTAACGGGGGTGTCCTACAATGAGCAGTTCTTC.

This clone was picked up one time. The V and J genes are TRBV11-2 and TRBJ2-1; D might be TRBD2 (5 bases). The CDR3 extends over 12 amino acids. Trimming removed 5 bases from V and 7 bases from J, with 9 bases in between. CDR1 SGHAT and CDR2 FQNNGV come from the germline V gene. In DNA form, the CDR3 reads TGTGCCAGCAGCCCGGGGTCGAATGAGCAGTTCTTC. It is translated as CASSPGSNEQFF.

V usage is TRBV19 and J usage is TRBJ2-7, with D possibly TRBD2 on 6 matching bases. Germline-derived CDR1 and CDR2 are LNHDA and SQIVND (reference sequence). Trimming took 3 bases from V and 2 from J, leaving 14 bases between them. The CDR3 runs to 15 residues. CDR3: CASSIEGGAAYEQYF. The CDR3 DNA reads TGTGCCAGTAGTATTGAAGGCGGGGCAGCCTACGAGCAGTACTTC.

For this clone: One end of the junction is discordant with germline, which a read error may explain. V gene TRBV6-1 combines with J gene TRBJ1-2; TRBD1 aligns across 11 bases. The CDR3 spans 14 residues. Looked up from germline, CDR1 is MNHNS and CDR2 is SASEGT. The CDR3: CASSEGTGGYGSNF. The CDR3 bases are TGTGCCAGCAGTGAAGGGACAGGGGGCTATGGCTCCAACTTC.

The chain employs TRBV7-8 and TRBJ2-7; D is unclear. Trimming removed 3 bases at V and 3 bases at J, with 6 bases between. From germline, CDR1 is SGHVS and CDR2 FQNEAQ. The CDR3 sequence is 12 residues long. The CDR3 sequence is CASSLANYEQYF. CDR3 DNA sequence: TGTGCCAGCAGCTTGGCCAACTACGAGCAGTACTTC.

This chain uses TRBV6-5 with TRBJ2-3; D may be TRBD1 (5 bases). The CDR3 runs to 16 residues. Trimming stripped 0 bases from V and 6 bases from J, with 16 bases between. Germline CDR1 is MNHEY and CDR2 is SVGAGI. The CDR3 sequence is CASSYSIGVHGDTQYF. As DNA, the CDR3 is TGTGCCAGCAGTTACTCGATAGGGGTCCACGGGGATACGCAGTATTTT.

The chain links TRBV2 to TRBJ2-3; 8 bases are shared with TRBD2. Looked up from germline, CDR1 is SNHLY and CDR2 is FYNNEI. The trim removed 6 bases at V and 0 bases at J, leaving 5 bases unmatched. CDR3 length: 15 residues. CDR3 loop: CASSQLAASTDTQYF. In DNA, the CDR3 is TGTGCCAGCAGCCAACTAGCGGCAAGCACAGATACGCAGTATTTT. Based on the CDR3 plus reference TRBV2 and TRBJ2-3, the full variable domain is EPEVTQTPSHQVTQMGQEVILRCVPISNHLYFYWYRQILGQKVEFLVSFYNNEISEKSEIFDDQFSVERPDGSNFTLKIRSTKLEDSAMYFCASSQLAASTDTQYFGPGTRLTVL.

V is TRBV7-2 and J is TRBJ1-1; TRBD1 aligns across 9 bases. Germline CDR1 and CDR2: SGHTA and FQGNSA. This CDR3 comprises 15 residues. Losses at the gene ends were 5 bases for V and 7 bases for J; bases not matched to a gene: 11. In nucleotides, the CDR3 is TGTGCCAGCAGCCCTAGCCCGGGACAGGGACATGAAGCTTTCTTT. As protein: CASSPSPGQGHEAFF.

The chain joins TRBV18 to TRBJ2-3; 9 nucleotides align to TRBD1. The CDR3 is 14 amino acids. Looked up from germline, CDR1 is KGHSH and CDR2 is LQKENI. J lost 4 bases, V lost 3 bases, and 2 bases had no gene match. CDR3: CASSPWTGADTQYF. The CDR3, as DNA: TGTGCCAGCTCACCCTGGACAGGGGCAGATACGCAGTATTTT.

V and J are TRBV2 and TRBJ1-1; 9 bases are a match to TRBD1. This CDR3 is 13 amino acids long. Trimming removed 6 bases from V and 5 bases from J; junction bases left unmatched: 4. Per the germline V gene, CDR1 is SNHLY and CDR2 is FYNNEI. As DNA, the CDR3 is TGTGCCAGCAGGAGACAGGGGGGGACTGAAGCTTTCTTT. This gives the protein CASRRQGGTEAFF. Using reference TRBV2 and TRBJ1-1 for the parts outside the CDR3, the full variable domain is EPEVTQTPSHQVTQMGQEVILRCVPISNHLYFYWYRQILGQKVEFLVSFYNNEISEKSEIFDDQFSVERPDGSNFTLKIRSTKLEDSAMYFCASRRQGGTEAFFGQGTRLTVV.

The chain combines TRBV7-6 with TRBJ1-1; TRBD1 is a possible D gene (5 bases). V was cut by 4 bases and J by 6 bases, with 12 bases left in between. The CDR3 totals 13 residues. Germline V gene lookup returns CDR1 SGHVS and CDR2 FNYEAQ. Here the CDR3 reads CASSSMGGAEAFF. The CDR3 bases are TGTGCCAGCAGCTCCATGGGGGGGGCTGAAGCTTTCTTT. Variable domain in full (rest from reference TRBV7-6 and TRBJ1-1): GAGVSQSPRYKVTKRGQDVALRCDPISGHVSLYWYRQALGQGPEFLTYFNYEAQQDKSGLPNDRFSAERPEGSISTLTIQRTEQRDSAMYRCASSSMGGAEAFFGQGTRLTVV.

The CDR3 DNA sequence: TGTGCCAGTAAAGCAGGGATGAGCGGGGAGACCTACGAGCAGTACTTC. Its protein product is CASKAGMSGETYEQYF. The chain carries TRBV19 and TRBJ2-7; 7 bases are shared with TRBD2. The V gene's germline CDR1 is LNHDA and CDR2 SQIVND (reference sequence). The J segment lost 2 bases and the V segment lost 7 bases, leaving 14 bases of the junction unmatched. This CDR3 has 16 amino acids. The full variable domain, with the rest looked up from reference TRBV19 and TRBJ2-7, is DGGITQSPKYLFRKEGQNVTLSCEQNLNHDAMYWYRQDPGQGLRLIYYSQIVNDFQKGDIAEGYSVSREKKESFPLTVTSAQKNPTAFYLCASKAGMSGETYEQYFGPGTRLTVT.

Only one count was recorded for this clone. The genes are TRBV28 and TRBJ2-1; 8 nucleotides align to TRBD1. Germline V gene sequence: CDR1 MDHEN, CDR2 SYDVKM. There are 14 residues in the CDR3. With 5 bases clipped from V and 9 bases from J, the junction kept 9 bases outside the gene matches. CDR3 sequence (DNA): TGTGCCAGCAGTACCCGGACAGGGATGATTGAGCAGTTCTTC. Encoded protein: CASSTRTGMIEQFF.

V and J are TRBV6-5 and TRBJ2-7; tentatively, D is TRBD1 (5 bases). CDR1 is MNHEY, CDR2 SVGAGI, per germline. Between the trimmed V and J ends, which lost 2 bases and 5 bases, there was a span of 16 bases. This CDR3 has 15 amino acids. CDR3 residues: CASSYQGSALNEQYF. The CDR3 DNA reads as TGTGCCAGCAGTTACCAGGGCTCGGCGTTGAACGAGCAGTACTTC.

The rearrangement uses TRBV6-6 and TRBJ2-1, with 7 bases aligning to TRBD1. The length of the CDR3 is 13 residues. The V gene's germline CDR1 is MNHNY and CDR2 SVGAGI (reference sequence). V was clipped by 7 bases and J by 4 bases; unmatched bases: 4. DNA for the CDR3: TGTGCCAGCACTTCACAGGGGTACAATGAGCAGTTCTTC. This sequence encodes CASTSQGYNEQFF.

The V call is TRBV5-1, the J call TRBJ2-3, with a possible D match to TRBD1 (5 bases). The CDR3 has 15 amino acids. V dropped 0 bases and J dropped 4 bases, with 12 bases sitting between them. Per germline, CDR1 SGHRS and CDR2 YFSETQ. CDR3 DNA sequence: TGCGCCAGCAGCTTGGGGGGCAAACTGGCAGATACGCAGTATTTT. This gives the protein CASSLGGKLADTQYF.

The V call is TRBV28, the J call TRBJ2-7, with D tentatively TRBD2 (6 bases). CDR3 length equals 16 residues. Germline V gene data show CDR1 as MDHEN and CDR2 as SYDVKM. Trimming pared 6 bases from V and 0 bases from J, leaving 18 bases between. CDR3 in amino acids: CASRAIGLANSYEQYF. The CDR3 region has the DNA TGTGCCAGCAGGGCCATAGGGCTAGCGAACTCCTACGAGCAGTACTTC.

In nucleotides, the CDR3 is TGCGCCAGCAGCCACCCCGGGACACCTAATCAGCCCCAGCATTTT. It is translated as CASSHPGTPNQPQHF. This sequence joins TRBV4-1 and TRBJ1-5, with a tentative D call TRBD1 (6 bases). Germline lookup yields CDR1 MGHRA and CDR2 YSYEKL. The CDR3 has 15 residues. The ends were cut back, 3 bases at V and 4 bases at J, with 13 bases in the middle.

To note about this clone: The junction shows a germline mismatch at one end, possibly a read error. This chain connects TRBV7-9 to TRBJ2-5; 7 bases map to TRBD1. The CDR3 totals 16 residues. The V gene's germline CDR1 is SEHNR and CDR2 FQNEAQ (reference sequence). The DNA for the CDR3 is TGTGCCAGCAGCTTGCCCTTACAGGGGCCCCAAAAGACCCAGTACTTC. Its protein is CASSLPLQGPQKTQYF.

The chain employs TRBV7-9 and TRBJ1-1; D gene uncertain. Trimming stripped 1 base from V and 1 base from J, with 7 bases between. Germline V CDR1 and CDR2: SEHNR, FQNEAQ (reference sequence). CDR3 length: 14 amino acids. This CDR3 is CASSLDIENTEAFF. The DNA for the CDR3 is TGTGCCAGCAGCTTAGACATCGAGAACACTGAAGCTTTCTTT.

The CDR3 loop is CASSIRWEGKTEAFF. The CDR3 DNA reads TGTGCCAGTAGTATTCGATGGGAGGGGAAAACTGAAGCTTTCTTT. This chain joins TRBV19 and TRBJ1-1, with D tentatively TRBD1 (5 bases). The CDR3 has 15 amino acids. The ends were cut back, 3 bases at V and 5 bases at J, with 16 bases in the middle. The germline V gene has CDR1 LNHDA and CDR2 SQIVND (reference sequence).